The T cell receptor beta chain described here comes from a study of cytomegalovirus exposure and HLA in healthy donors. This clone turned up a few times. CDR3 length: 16 residues. V lost 3 bases to trimming and J lost 6 bases; unmatched junction nucleotides: 8. Germline lookup yields CDR1 SGDLS and CDR2 YYNGEE. Vbeta (60) and Jbeta (13) primers were used in the PCR. Clones were read by immunoSEQ multiplex PCR, and TCRdb kept only the in-frame ones, dropping some. The sample comprises over 45,000 clones, about four fifths of which are singletons, and 2% to 2.5% rests with the top ten. The chain carries TRBV9 and TRBJ2-2; 10 nucleotides line up with TRBD1. Material for sequencing was PBMCs. This TCR was recovered from a boy aged 5-17 years in good health and CMV-seropositive. CDR3 bases: TGTGCCAGCAGCGGGCAAGGGACAGGGGTATCCGGGGAGCTGTTTTTT. This gives the protein CASSGQGTGVSGELFF.